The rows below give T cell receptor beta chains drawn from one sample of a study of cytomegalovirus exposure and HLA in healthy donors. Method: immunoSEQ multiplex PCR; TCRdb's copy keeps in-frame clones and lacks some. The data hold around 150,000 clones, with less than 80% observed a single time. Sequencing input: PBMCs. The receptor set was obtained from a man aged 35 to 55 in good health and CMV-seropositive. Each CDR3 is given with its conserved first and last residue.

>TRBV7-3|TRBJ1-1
CASSLQGLNTEAFF
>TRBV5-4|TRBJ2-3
CASSLGYAGSTDTQYF
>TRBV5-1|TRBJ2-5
CASSLAGVQETQYF
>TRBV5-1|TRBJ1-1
CASSWVRVGTEAFF
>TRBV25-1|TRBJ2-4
CASSAQGHLAKNIQYF
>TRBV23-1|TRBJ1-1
CASDRVGGAEAFF
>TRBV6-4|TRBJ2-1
CASSGGTSGSDEQFF
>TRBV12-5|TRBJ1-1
CASGLDGNTEAFF
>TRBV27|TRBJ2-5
CASSPSQGEYQETQYF
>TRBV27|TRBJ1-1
CASTLLSGSITEAFF
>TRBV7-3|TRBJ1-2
CASHSRTGYGYTF
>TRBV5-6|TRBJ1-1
CASSSPGQGRDTEAFF
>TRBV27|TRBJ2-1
CASSSPPGIAVSSYNEQFF